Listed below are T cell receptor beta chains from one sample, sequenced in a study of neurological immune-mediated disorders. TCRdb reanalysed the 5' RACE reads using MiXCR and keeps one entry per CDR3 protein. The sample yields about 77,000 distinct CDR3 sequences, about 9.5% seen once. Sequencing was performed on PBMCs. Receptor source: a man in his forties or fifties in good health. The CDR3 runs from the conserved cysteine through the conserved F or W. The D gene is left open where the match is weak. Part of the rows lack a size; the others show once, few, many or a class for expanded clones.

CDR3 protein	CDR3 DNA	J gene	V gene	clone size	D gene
CASTLSGTGYYGYTF	TGTGCCAGCACCCTAAGCGGGACAGGATACTATGGCTACACCTTC	TRBJ1-2	TRBV7-2	many	TRBD1
CASTDFSGSLGTGELFF	TGTGCCAGCACTGATTTTAGCGGGAGCTTGGGAACCGGGGAGCTGTTTTTT	TRBJ2-2	TRBV27	many	TRBD2
CAISLSGGGDTQYF	TGTGCCATTAGCTTGAGCGGGGGGGGAGATACGCAGTATTTT	TRBJ2-3	TRBV7-3	once	TRBD2
CASSLGRGLGNNEQFF	TGCGCCAGCAGCTTGGGAAGGGGCTTGGGAAACAATGAGCAGTTCTTC	TRBJ2-1	TRBV5-1	few	-
CSVELSGYSGPYNEQFF	TGCAGCGTTGAGTTGTCGGGGTATAGCGGGCCCTACAATGAGCAGTTCTTC	TRBJ2-1	TRBV29-1	many	TRBD2
CSATPPGLAGFDTQYF	TGCAGTGCTACCCCTCCGGGACTAGCGGGGTTCGATACGCAGTATTTT	TRBJ2-3	TRBV20-1	many	TRBD2
CASSLAPRPGDTQYF	TGTGCCAGCAGCTTAGCCCCCCGCCCCGGCGATACGCAGTATTTT	TRBJ2-3	TRBV7-2	many	-
CASSAHINYGYTF	TGTGCCAGCAGCGCCCACATTAACTATGGCTACACCTTC	TRBJ1-2	TRBV7-2	many	-
CATSRDPPRAAYEQYF	TGTGCCACCAGCAGAGATCCCCCCCGGGCGGCCTACGAGCAGTACTTC	TRBJ2-7	TRBV15	many	-
CSARESVQETQYF	TGCAGTGCTAGAGAGTCGGTCCAAGAGACCCAGTACTTC	TRBJ2-5	TRBV20-1	-	-
CSARSNSYNEQFF	TGCAGTGCTAGGTCCAACTCCTACAATGAGCAGTTCTTC	TRBJ2-1	TRBV20-1	few	-
CASSDVNQGSQFF	TGTGCCAGCAGTGATGTCAATCAGGGTTCCCAGTTCTTC	TRBJ2-1	TRBV25-1	many	-
CASTPAGVGTEAFF	TGTGCCAGCACCCCGGCGGGGGTGGGCACTGAAGCTTTCTTT	TRBJ1-1	TRBV2	many	-
CATSDLQENIQYF	TGTGCCACCAGTGATTTGCAAGAAAACATTCAGTACTTC	TRBJ2-4	TRBV24-1	many	-
CASSLFEHNEHYF	TGTGCCAGCAGTTTGTTTGAACACAACGAGCATTACTTC	TRBJ2-7	TRBV28	-	-
CASSSPGHLGTEAFF	TGTGCCAGCAGTTCTCCTGGACACCTTGGAACTGAAGCTTTCTTT	TRBJ1-1	TRBV27	many	-
CASSLDPAGTSTDTQYF	TGCGCCAGCAGCTTGGATCCAGCGGGGACTAGCACAGATACGCAGTATTTT	TRBJ2-3	TRBV5-1	-	TRBD2
CASSFSTDTQYF	TGTGCCAGCAGCTTCAGCACAGATACGCAGTATTTT	TRBJ2-3	TRBV5-5	many	-
CSAGGQGAVGYTF	TGCAGCGCCGGGGGACAGGGGGCTGTTGGCTACACCTTC	TRBJ1-2	TRBV29-1	many	TRBD1
CASTLPGGNDEQYF	TGCGCCAGCACGTTACCGGGAGGTAACGACGAGCAGTACTTC	TRBJ2-7	TRBV5-1	many	TRBD2
CASSWADLNTGELFF	TGTGCCAGCAGCTGGGCGGACTTGAACACCGGGGAGCTGTTTTTT	TRBJ2-2	TRBV7-2	many	-
CASRSVVGEQYF	TGTGCCAGCAGGTCGGTCGTGGGAGAGCAGTACTTC	TRBJ2-7	TRBV12-3/TRBV12-4	many	-
CASSGVGGLAGGTYEQYF	TGTGCCAGCAGTGGAGTGGGGGGACTAGCGGGAGGTACCTACGAGCAGTACTTC	TRBJ2-7	TRBV27	many	TRBD2
CAWWATGTAANEQFF	TGTGCCTGGTGGGCCACCGGGACAGCGGCAAATGAGCAGTTCTTC	TRBJ2-1	TRBV30	few	TRBD1
CASSDWTGGFTDTQYF	TGTGCCAGCAGTGATTGGACAGGGGGGTTCACAGATACGCAGTATTTT	TRBJ2-3	TRBV6-1	many	TRBD1
CASSVGMLQGEMYSGANVLTF	TGTGCCAGCAGCGTAGGGATGTTACAGGGGGAGATGTACTCTGGGGCCAACGTCCTGACTTTC	TRBJ2-6	TRBV9	many	TRBD1
CASSSIGSRAKETQYF	TGTGCCAGCAGTTCGATCGGGTCCAGGGCCAAAGAGACCCAGTACTTC	TRBJ2-5	TRBV12-3/TRBV12-4	many	-
CASSAHPTGTGDRGYTF	TGTGCCAGCAGCGCACACCCAACCGGGACAGGGGATAGAGGCTACACCTTC	TRBJ1-2	TRBV9	many	TRBD1
CASSLGDRPSSGASTDTQYF	TGTGCCAGCAGCTTGGGGGACAGACCGTCTAGCGGAGCTAGCACAGATACGCAGTATTTT	TRBJ2-3	TRBV5-5	many	-
CASTTSRFSGANVLTF	TGTGCCAGCACTACCTCACGGTTTTCTGGGGCCAACGTCCTGACTTTC	TRBJ2-6	TRBV6-5	many	-
CSALNAGGNEQFF	TGCAGTGCTCTGAATGCAGGGGGCAATGAGCAGTTCTTC	TRBJ2-1	TRBV20-1	many	TRBD1
CASSPRGAEQPQHF	TGTGCCAGCTCACCACGGGGGGCAGAACAGCCCCAGCATTTT	TRBJ1-5	TRBV18	many	-
CASSLQAGSRYTF	TGTGCCAGCAGCCTCCAAGCGGGGTCGCGCTACACCTTC	TRBJ1-2	TRBV28	many	-
CASSLDRGRGSPLHF	TGTGCCAGCAGCTTGGACAGGGGGCGCGGATCACCCCTCCACTTT	TRBJ1-6	TRBV7-9	many	TRBD1
CASSPRVATSGYNEQFF	TGTGCCAGCAGCCCCCGGGTGGCGACTAGCGGATACAATGAGCAGTTCTTC	TRBJ2-1	TRBV4-2	many	TRBD2
CASSLGGRPQHF	TGTGCCAGCAGCTTAGGCGGGAGGCCCCAGCATTTT	TRBJ1-5	TRBV7-2	many	-
CSASGTATGELFF	TGCAGTGCCTCCGGGACAGCGACCGGGGAGCTGTTTTTT	TRBJ2-2	TRBV20-1	many	TRBD1
CASSLTGGLRDEQYF	TGTGCCAGCAGTTTAACAGGGGGGTTGCGCGACGAGCAGTACTTC	TRBJ2-7	TRBV28	many	TRBD1
CASSNSLSMNTEAFF	TGCGCCAGCAGCAACAGTCTCAGCATGAACACTGAAGCTTTCTTT	TRBJ1-1	TRBV5-1	many	-
CASSLDLRINEKLFF	TGCGCCAGCAGCTTGGATCTCAGGATTAATGAAAAACTGTTTTTT	TRBJ1-4	TRBV5-1	many	-
CASSFGLPGNTIYF	TGTGCCAGCAGCTTCGGGTTGCCTGGAAACACCATATATTTT	TRBJ1-3	TRBV12-3/TRBV12-4	many	-
CASMSKGRNQPQHF	TGTGCCAGCATGTCGAAAGGGAGGAATCAGCCCCAGCATTTT	TRBJ1-5	TRBV21-1	many	-